Shown below are 4 T cell receptor beta chains from a single sample sequenced in a study of radiation and T cells in renal cell carcinoma. Noted treatment: treatment-naive control, cytoreductive nephrectomy. Method: immunoSEQ multiplex PCR; TCRdb's copy keeps in-frame clones and lacks some. The sample lists 25,000 or so clones, approximately 54% occurring once. The sequencing used tumor tissue, collected from a patient whose treatment was nephrectomy without radiotherapy. These receptors came from a human donor with renal cell carcinoma.

The V and J genes are TRBV29-1 and TRBJ2-5; possible D gene TRBD2, 5 bases. Trimming took off 6 bases at V and 2 bases at J, with 10 bases between the two ends. The CDR3 loop spans 12 amino acids. The germline V gene has CDR1 SQVTM and CDR2 ANQGSEA. The CDR3 DNA is TGCAGCGTAGCTACTAGTCAAGAGACCCAGTACTTC. This codes for CSVATSQETQYF.

This clone has more than one count but fewer than ten. The V call is TRBV6-6, the J call TRBJ2-3; D remains unclear. In germline, CDR1 is MNHNY, CDR2 SVGAGI (reference sequence). CDR3 length: 15 amino acids. V was pared by 1 base and J by 0 bases, with 8 bases between. CDR3 coding DNA: TGTGCCAGCAGTTACTTCGGCTCTAGCACAGATACGCAGTATTTT. Translating gives CASSYFGSSTDTQYF.

This clone was counted only a few times. This chain connects TRBV30 to TRBJ1-1; D not certain. Trimming removed 0 bases at V and 5 bases at J, with 13 bases between. Germline CDR1 and CDR2: GTSNPN and SVGIG (reference sequence). The CDR3 is 14 amino acids. Written as DNA, the CDR3 is TGTGCCTGGAGTGTTCTCCCCACGGTGACTGAAGCTTTCTTT. It codes for CAWSVLPTVTEAFF.

V and J are TRBV11-3 and TRBJ2-1, with TRBD2 as a possible D gene (6 bases). Germline V lookup: CDR1 SGHNT, CDR2 YENEEA. The CDR3 extends over 11 amino acids. V was clipped by 5 bases and J by 9 bases, with 8 bases between them. The CDR3 is CASSPGVEQFF. CDR3 DNA: TGTGCCAGCAGCCCGGGGGTTGAGCAGTTCTTC.